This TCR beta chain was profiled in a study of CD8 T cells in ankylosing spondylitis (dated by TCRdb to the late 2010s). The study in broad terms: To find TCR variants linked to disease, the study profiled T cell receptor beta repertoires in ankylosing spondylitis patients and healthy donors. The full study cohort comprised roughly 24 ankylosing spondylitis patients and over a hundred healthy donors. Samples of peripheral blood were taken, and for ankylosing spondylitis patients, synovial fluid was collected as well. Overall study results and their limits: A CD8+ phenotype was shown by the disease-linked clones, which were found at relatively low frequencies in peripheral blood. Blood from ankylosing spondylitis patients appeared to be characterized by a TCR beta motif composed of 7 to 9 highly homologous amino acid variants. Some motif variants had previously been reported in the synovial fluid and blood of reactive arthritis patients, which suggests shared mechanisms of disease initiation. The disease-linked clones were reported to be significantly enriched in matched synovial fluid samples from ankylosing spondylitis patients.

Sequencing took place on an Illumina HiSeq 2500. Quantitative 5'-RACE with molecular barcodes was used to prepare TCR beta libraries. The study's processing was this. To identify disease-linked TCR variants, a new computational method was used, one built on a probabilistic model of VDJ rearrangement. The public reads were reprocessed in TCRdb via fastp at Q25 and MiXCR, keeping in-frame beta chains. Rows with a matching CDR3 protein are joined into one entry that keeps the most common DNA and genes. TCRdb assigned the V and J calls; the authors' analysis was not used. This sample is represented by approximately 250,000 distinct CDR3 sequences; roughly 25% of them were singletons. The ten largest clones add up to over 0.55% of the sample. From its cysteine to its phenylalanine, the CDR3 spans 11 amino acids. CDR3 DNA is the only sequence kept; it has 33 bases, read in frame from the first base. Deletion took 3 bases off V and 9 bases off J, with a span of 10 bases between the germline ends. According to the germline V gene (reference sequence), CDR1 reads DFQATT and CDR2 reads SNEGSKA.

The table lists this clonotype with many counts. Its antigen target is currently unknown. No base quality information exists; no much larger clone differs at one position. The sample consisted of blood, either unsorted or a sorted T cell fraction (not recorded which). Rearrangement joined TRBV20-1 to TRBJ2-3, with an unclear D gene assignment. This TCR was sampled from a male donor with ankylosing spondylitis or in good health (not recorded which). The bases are TGCAGTGCTAGCATGGGTGGCACGCAGTATTTT. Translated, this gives CSASMGGTQYF.